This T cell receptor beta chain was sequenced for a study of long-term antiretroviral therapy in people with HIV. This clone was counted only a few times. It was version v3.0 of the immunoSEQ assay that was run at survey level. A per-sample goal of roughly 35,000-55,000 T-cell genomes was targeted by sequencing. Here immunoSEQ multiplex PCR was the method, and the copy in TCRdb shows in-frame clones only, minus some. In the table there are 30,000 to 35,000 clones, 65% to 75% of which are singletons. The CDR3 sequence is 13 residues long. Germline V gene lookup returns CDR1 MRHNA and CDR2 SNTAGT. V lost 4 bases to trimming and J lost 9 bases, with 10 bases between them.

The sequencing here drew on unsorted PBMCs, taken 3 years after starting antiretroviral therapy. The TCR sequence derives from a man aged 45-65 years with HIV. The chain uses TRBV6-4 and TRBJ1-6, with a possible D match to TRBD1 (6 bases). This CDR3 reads CASSAATGSPLHF. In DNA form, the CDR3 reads TGTGCCAGCAGTGCCGCGACAGGTTCACCCCTCCACTTT.